This entry lists 23 T cell receptor beta chains sequenced from one sample in a study of blood T cell repertoires in COVID-19. This table comes from immunoSEQ multiplex PCR, and its TCRdb copy is limited to in-frame clones, with some not included. The sample holds a few hundred thousand clones, about 89% seen once. The sample taken for sequencing was peripheral blood. Receptors originate from a woman in her fifties or sixties with acute or convalescent COVID-19.

Regarding this clone: The DNA is omitted, as the CDR3 cannot be located on it reliably, and the CDR3 follows TCRdb's listing. The genes are TRBV6-5 and TRBJ2-2; TRBD1 is taken as the D call from the table, unchecked against the DNA. Both ends counted, the CDR3 spans 15 residues. Germline-derived CDR1 and CDR2 are MNHEY and SVGAGI. The CDR3 spells CASRPDSFGAGELFF.

The chain joins TRBV2 to TRBJ1-2; 10 nucleotides line up with TRBD1. J lost 8 bases, V lost 8 bases, and 8 bases had no gene match. The germline V gene has CDR1 SNHLY and CDR2 FYNNEI. The CDR3 is made up of 13 amino acids. The DNA for the CDR3 is TGTGCCAGCGTCGGGGGACAGGGGACCGGCTACACCTTC. Protein: CASVGGQGTGYTF.

There are a few counts of this clone. This rearrangement joins TRBV5-1 to TRBJ2-7, with D maybe TRBD2 (6 bases). V lost 3 bases and J 0 bases, leaving 10 bases between the germline ends. Germline CDR1 SGHRS, CDR2 YFSETQ. This CDR3 spans 14 amino acids. The CDR3 protein is CASSWLTSSYEQYF. CDR3 bases: TGCGCCAGCAGCTGGCTGACTAGCTCCTACGAGCAGTACTTC.

The chain links TRBV28 to TRBJ2-3; tentative D call: TRBD1 (5 bases). This CDR3 contains 16 residues. Per germline, CDR1 MDHEN and CDR2 SYDVKM. V was cut by 6 bases and J by 0 bases, with 16 bases left in between. Written as DNA, the CDR3 is TGTGCCAGCAGAGACAGTGGGTCCCGAAGCACAGATACGCAGTATTTT. It specifies CASRDSGSRSTDTQYF.

The V gene is TRBV6-5, the J gene TRBJ1-1; D not resolved. The CDR3 spans 11 residues. The germline V and J ends were trimmed by 4 bases and 11 bases, with 11 bases remaining between them. Germline values: CDR1 MNHEY, CDR2 SVGAGI. CDR3 in DNA: TGTGCCAGCAGTTTTCAAACAAAGGCTTTCTTT. As protein: CASSFQTKAFF.

V is TRBV7-9 and J is TRBJ1-1, with a weak D call TRBD1 (6 bases). Germline V gives CDR1 SEHNR, CDR2 FQNEAQ (reference sequence). V was clipped by 4 bases and J by 1 base, with 16 bases between them. The CDR3 is 16 amino acids. Here the CDR3 DNA reads TGTGCCAGCAGCTCCGGGAGGACAGACCCGAACACTGAAGCTTTCTTT. Amino acids: CASSSGRTDPNTEAFF.

V is TRBV9 and J is TRBJ1-4; perhaps TRBD1 as D (6 bases). Per germline, CDR1 SGDLS and CDR2 YYNGEE. The CDR3 has 13 amino acids. Trimming took 3 bases from V and 6 from J, leaving 9 bases between them. CDR3 sequence: CASSARTDEKLFF. The DNA for the CDR3 is TGTGCCAGCAGCGCCCGGACAGATGAAAAACTGTTTTTT.

This clone appeared a few times. The chain links TRBV29-1 to TRBJ1-5; D may be TRBD1 (5 bases). The CDR3 runs to 12 residues. Germline V gene data show CDR1 as SQVTM and CDR2 as ANQGSEA. V lost 2 bases and J 4 bases, leaving 6 bases between the germline ends. This CDR3 reads CSVETGNQPQHF. In nucleotides, the CDR3 is TGCAGCGTTGAAACAGGAAATCAGCCCCAGCATTTT. Full variable domain (remainder filled in from reference TRBV29-1 and TRBJ1-5): SAVISQKPSRDICQRGTSLTIQCQVDSQVTMMFWYRQQPGQSLTLIATANQGSEATYESGFVIDKFPISRPNLTFSTLTVSNMSPEDSSIYLCSVETGNQPQHFGDGTRLSIL.

V and J are TRBV19 and TRBJ2-3; 9 nucleotides line up with TRBD2. The CDR3 extends over 16 amino acids. Unmatched junction bases numbered 6, after V lost 5 bases and J lost 0 bases. Germline V gene sequence: CDR1 LNHDA, CDR2 SQIVND (reference sequence). The CDR3 region has the DNA TGTGCCAGTAGTGGGCTTAGCGGGAGTAGCACAGATACGCAGTATTTT. Amino acid sequence: CASSGLSGSSTDTQYF.

This clone was seen a handful of times. The chain links TRBV7-6 to TRBJ1-4; 7 nucleotides line up with TRBD1. The CDR3 runs to 15 residues. Germline CDR1 SGHVS, CDR2 FNYEAQ. Unmatched junction bases numbered 5, after V lost 1 base and J lost 6 bases. This CDR3 reads CASSLGRGPDEKLFF. DNA of the CDR3: TGTGCCAGCAGCTTAGGGAGGGGGCCGGATGAAAAACTGTTTTTT.

V gene TRBV4-1 combines with J gene TRBJ2-1; D possibly corresponds to TRBD2 (6 bases). CDR1 and CDR2 from the germline V gene are MGHRA and YSYEKL. The CDR3 has 14 amino acids. V shed 4 bases and J shed 4 bases, with 11 bases lying between them. As DNA, the CDR3 is TGCGCCAGCAGCCCAGAGGACTATTACAATGAGCAGTTCTTC. As protein: CASSPEDYYNEQFF.

The rearrangement joins TRBV27 to TRBJ2-1; 9 positions match TRBD2. Germline trimming cut 7 bases from V and 2 bases from J; bases unmatched to any gene: 9. The germline CDR1 and CDR2 sequences are MNHEY and SMNVEV (reference sequence). There are 16 residues in the CDR3. CDR3 protein: CASKISGSGTYNEQFF. In nucleotides, the CDR3 is TGTGCCAGCAAGATTAGCGGGAGTGGAACCTACAATGAGCAGTTCTTC.

V gene TRBV7-3 combines with J gene TRBJ2-7, with TRBD2 identical over 12 bases. Trimming removed 4 bases from V and 2 bases from J; junction bases left unmatched: 6. CDR1 and CDR2 from the germline V gene are SGHTA and FQGTGA. The length of the CDR3 is 16 residues. CDR3 loop: CASSSRLAGVTYEQYF. In DNA, the CDR3 is TGTGCCAGCAGCTCACGACTAGCGGGAGTAACCTACGAGCAGTACTTC.

The J gene is TRBJ2-2, the V gene TRBV29-1; TRBD1 matches at 7 bases. Germline V gene lookup returns CDR1 SQVTM and CDR2 ANQGSEA. The CDR3 length is 17 residues. Losses at the gene ends were 7 bases for V and 0 bases for J; bases not matched to a gene: 14. The CDR3 spells CSATVGVQGANTGELFF. CDR3 coding DNA: TGCAGCGCCACGGTCGGTGTGCAGGGGGCGAACACCGGGGAGCTGTTTTTT.

J is TRBJ1-1 and V is TRBV28, with 8 bases matching TRBD1. Per germline, CDR1 MDHEN and CDR2 SYDVKM. Trimming took 6 bases from V and 5 from J; bases not matched to a gene: 8. The CDR3 has 14 amino acids. The CDR3 sequence is CASRPGGGYTEAFF. In DNA form, the CDR3 reads TGTGCCAGCAGACCAGGGGGCGGTTATACTGAAGCTTTCTTT.

The rearrangement links TRBV5-5 to TRBJ2-1; D possibly corresponds to TRBD1 (6 bases). V shed 4 bases and J shed 1 base, with 9 bases lying between them. The germline V gene encodes CDR1 SGHKS and CDR2 YYEKEE (reference sequence). This CDR3 has 14 residues. The DNA of the CDR3 is TGTGCCAGCAGCCTGGGACAATCCTACAATGAGCAGTTCTTC. Its translation: CASSLGQSYNEQFF. Based on the CDR3 plus reference TRBV5-5 and TRBJ2-1, the full variable domain is DAGVTQSPTHLIKTRGQQVTLRCSPISGHKSVSWYQQVLGQGPQFIFQYYEKEERGRGNFPDRFSARQFPNYSSELNVNALLLGDSALYLCASSLGQSYNEQFFGPGTRLTVL.

V and J are TRBV4-1 and TRBJ2-1, with a weak D call TRBD2 (6 bases). CDR3 length: 16 amino acids. From germline, CDR1 is MGHRA and CDR2 YSYEKL. Trimming shortened V by 4 bases and J by 5 bases, and 18 bases separated the two germline ends. CDR3 amino acids: CASSRGGGALDNEQFF. CDR3 sequence (DNA): TGCGCCAGCAGCCGAGGAGGAGGGGCTTTAGACAATGAGCAGTTCTTC.

The rearrangement links TRBV30 to TRBJ2-1; 8 bases fit TRBD2. The CDR3 totals 14 residues. The junction had 3 bases not matched to a gene; V was cut back by 3 bases and J by 2 bases. Germline CDR1 and CDR2: GTSNPN and SVGIG (reference sequence). CDR3 amino acids: CAWRAGGAYNEQFF. CDR3 bases: TGTGCCTGGAGGGCGGGGGGCGCCTACAATGAGCAGTTCTTC.

The gene calls are TRBV28 and TRBJ1-2; the match to TRBD1 covers 9 bases. Germline assignment: CDR1 MDHEN and CDR2 SYDVKM. This CDR3 contains 12 residues. Trimming cost V 10 bases and J 8 bases; bases outside gene matches: 8. Here the CDR3 reads CAIQGANQGYTF. CDR3 sequence (DNA): TGTGCCATACAGGGGGCCAACCAGGGCTACACCTTC.

This clone was counted a single time. This chain links TRBV30 with TRBJ2-1; 11 positions match TRBD2. The CDR3 has 15 residues. CDR1 and CDR2 (germline): GTSNPN, SVGIG (reference sequence). V lost 0 bases to trimming and J lost 8 bases; unmatched junction nucleotides: 6. DNA for the CDR3: TGTGCCTGGAGTGTAGGGCTAGCGGGAGGTGATGAGCAGTTCTTC. Translated, it gives CAWSVGLAGGDEQFF.

This chain joins TRBV18 and TRBJ1-6; TRBD1 aligns across 11 bases. CDR1 is KGHSH and CDR2 is LQKENI in the germline V gene. V shed 7 bases and J 8 bases; nucleotides not matched to a gene: 1. This CDR3 spans 13 amino acids. CDR3 DNA: TGTGCCAGCTTGGGACAGGGGGATTCACCCCTCCACTTT. Translated: CASLGQGDSPLHF.

V and J are TRBV6-6 and TRBJ1-3; D not certain. Trimming shortened V by 2 bases and J by 4 bases, and 12 bases separated the two germline ends. The V gene's germline CDR1 is MNHNY and CDR2 SVGAGI (reference sequence). CDR3 size: 15 residues. CDR3 in DNA: TGTGCCAGCAGTTACGAACTAACGCCAGGAAACACCATATATTTT. The encoded protein is CASSYELTPGNTIYF.

This chain uses TRBV11-1 with TRBJ2-7; D is perhaps TRBD2 (5 bases). The germline V gene has CDR1 SGHAT and CDR2 FQDESV (reference sequence). Trimming left V 2 bases short and J 4 bases short, with 15 bases between. The CDR3 is 15 residues long. CDR3 sequence reads: CASSLPDGLPYEQYF. In DNA form, the CDR3 reads TGTGCCAGCAGCTTACCCGACGGACTGCCTTACGAGCAGTACTTC.